This TCR beta chain was sequenced in a study of OX40 agonist ivuxolimab in advanced cancers. This clone was observed once. Deletions cut 3 bases from V and 4 bases from J, with 13 bases between. The CDR3 spans 15 residues. Germline CDR1 reads KGHSH; CDR2 reads LQKENI. The protocol was immunoSEQ multiplex PCR, while the TCRdb copy is restricted to in-frame clones and leaves out a portion. The sample contains roughly 50,000 clones, roughly nine tenths of which appear only once. The chain links TRBV18 to TRBJ2-1; D perhaps matches TRBD1 (5 bases). This receptor was identified in an adult with an advanced solid tumor such as melanoma, head and neck, liver or kidney cancer. Sequencing was performed on CD4+ or CD8+ T cells sorted from blood, taken in a trial of the OX40 agonist ivuxolimab. CDR3 in amino acids: CASSPSTGQYNEQFF. The DNA for the CDR3 is TGTGCCAGCTCACCTAGCACAGGCCAATACAATGAGCAGTTCTTC.